One and the same sample provided the 26 T cell receptor beta chains below, sequenced in a study of cytomegalovirus exposure and HLA in healthy donors. The PCR had 60 Vbeta and 13 Jbeta primers. Generated by immunoSEQ multiplex PCR, the TCRdb table keeps only in-frame clones and is missing some. This table has around 62,000 clones, 65% to 85% appearing once. Material for sequencing was PBMCs. Every receptor here comes from a woman under 40 in good health and CMV-seronegative.

The rearrangement joins TRBV7-9 to TRBJ2-2, with D possibly being TRBD2 (6 bases). Trimming shortened V by 7 bases and J by 7 bases, and 19 bases separated the two germline ends. CDR3 size: 15 residues. Looked up from germline, CDR1 is SEHNR and CDR2 is FQNEAQ (reference sequence). The CDR3 loop is CASTHPRLGGGELFF. The CDR3 coding sequence is TGTGCCAGCACCCACCCCCGACTGGGGGGCGGGGAGCTGTTTTTT.

The rearrangement uses TRBV27 and TRBJ2-1; 9 bases line up with TRBD2. The CDR3 length is 20 residues. Germline V gene lookup returns CDR1 MNHEY and CDR2 SMNVEV (reference sequence). The V segment lost 3 bases and the J segment 2 bases; nucleotides outside the gene matches: 17. The CDR3 loop reads CASSFWGKRGAINPYNEQFF. CDR3 coding DNA: TGTGCCAGCAGTTTTTGGGGGAAGCGGGGGGCCATAAACCCCTACAATGAGCAGTTCTTC.

V usage is TRBV5-6 and J usage is TRBJ1-2, with D perhaps matching TRBD1 (6 bases). The germline V gene encodes CDR1 SGHDT and CDR2 YYEEEE. V was trimmed by 5 bases and J by 4 bases, leaving 15 bases between them. The CDR3 contains 14 residues. CDR3 sequence (DNA): TGTGCCAGCAGTTCAGGGGCCCATGGCTATGGCTACACCTTC. Protein product: CASSSGAHGYGYTF.

The J gene is TRBJ1-1, the V gene TRBV7-6; 7 positions match TRBD1. This CDR3 is built from 13 residues. CDR1 and CDR2 (germline): SGHVS, FNYEAQ. The V segment lost 6 bases and the J segment 7 bases; nucleotides outside the gene matches: 8. CDR3: CASRKTGLGEAFF. CDR3 bases: TGTGCCAGCAGAAAGACAGGGTTGGGTGAAGCTTTCTTT.

The V and J genes are TRBV29-1 and TRBJ1-1; 8 bases match TRBD1. This CDR3 comprises 13 residues. The V segment lost 6 bases and the J segment 1 base; nucleotides outside the gene matches: 4. Per germline, CDR1 SQVTM and CDR2 ANQGSEA. This chain's CDR3 is CSVRTGQNTEAFF. DNA for the CDR3: TGCAGCGTCAGGACAGGGCAGAACACTGAAGCTTTCTTT.

The J gene is TRBJ2-7, the V gene TRBV19, with D perhaps matching TRBD1 (6 bases). V was clipped by 1 base and J by 3 bases, with 10 bases between them. CDR1 and CDR2 (germline): LNHDA, SQIVND (reference sequence). This CDR3 region has 14 residues. CDR3 DNA sequence: TGTGCCAGTAGTATAGTAGGGGGTATCTACGAGCAGTACTTC. This sequence encodes CASSIVGGIYEQYF.

As concerns this clone: One junction end does not reproduce the germline sequence, and a read error may be involved. Other DNA variants within this sample encode the same CDR3. This chain links TRBV28 with TRBJ2-2, with 10 bases aligning to TRBD2. The length of the CDR3 is 15 residues. CDR1 and CDR2 (germline): MDHEN, SYDVKM. CDR3 sequence: CATEGQRGGAGELFF. For the CDR3, the DNA is TGTGCCACCGAAGGACAGCGGGGGGGAGCCGGGGAACTGTTTTTT.

The rearrangement uses TRBV27 and TRBJ1-5, with 7 nucleotides matching TRBD1. With V trimmed by 5 bases and J by 10 bases, 14 bases remained unmatched. Per germline, CDR1 MNHEY and CDR2 SMNVEV (reference sequence). The CDR3 extends over 15 amino acids. The CDR3 here is CASSMGGQLFHPQHF. The CDR3 DNA reads TGTGCCAGCAGTATGGGGGGACAGCTTTTTCATCCCCAGCATTTT.

The chain couples TRBV7-9 to TRBJ2-2; 8 bases line up with TRBD1. V shed 5 bases, J shed 8 bases, and the junction held 7 bases outside the gene matches. Germline loops: CDR1 SEHNR, CDR2 FQNEAQ (reference sequence). The CDR3 has 14 residues. The chain's CDR3 is CASSRDRSDGELFF. The CDR3 nucleotides are TGTGCCAGCAGCCGGGACAGGTCGGATGGGGAGCTGTTTTTT. The full variable domain, completed using reference TRBV7-9 and TRBJ2-2, is DTGVSQNPRHKITKRGQNVTFRCDPISEHNRLYWYRQTLGQGPEFLTYFQNEAQLEKSRLLSDRFSAERPKGSFSTLEIQRTEQGDSAMYLCASSRDRSDGELFFGEGSRLTVL.

This chain connects TRBV7-2 to TRBJ2-1; tentative D call: TRBD2 (7 bases). Trimming shortened V by 5 bases and J by 4 bases, and 18 bases separated the two germline ends. Per the germline V gene, CDR1 is SGHTA and CDR2 is FQGNSA. The CDR3 spans 16 residues. Written as DNA, the CDR3 is TGTGCCAGCAGCCCGGGGAGGGGGGGGACTTACAATGAGCAGTTCTTC. Translating it yields CASSPGRGGTYNEQFF.

This sequence joins TRBV7-8 and TRBJ1-4; D perhaps matches TRBD1 (6 bases). The CDR3 consists of 16 residues. Germline lookup yields CDR1 SGHVS and CDR2 FQNEAQ. V was clipped by 0 bases and J by 8 bases, with 16 bases between them. In DNA form, the CDR3 reads TGTGCCAGCAGCTTAGCGCTAGGGGGGGGATGGGAAAAACTGTTTTTT. Translation gives CASSLALGGGWEKLFF.

V and J are TRBV29-1 and TRBJ2-5; 9 nucleotides agree with TRBD1. The CDR3 spans 11 residues. CDR1 and CDR2 (germline): SQVTM, ANQGSEA. Unmatched junction bases numbered 1, after V lost 7 bases and J lost 4 bases. The CDR3 DNA reads as TGCAGCGGGGACAGGGCAGAGACCCAGTACTTC. Translated: CSGDRAETQYF.

The chain combines TRBV18 with TRBJ2-1; D may be TRBD1 (6 bases). The germline V gene encodes CDR1 KGHSH and CDR2 LQKENI. The CDR3 is 15 residues long. Trimming pared 3 bases from V and 1 base from J, leaving 10 bases between. CDR3 nucleotide sequence: TGTGCCAGCTCACCGCTACAGGGATCCTACAATGAGCAGTTCTTC. Residues: CASSPLQGSYNEQFF.

The chain recombines TRBV6-1 with TRBJ1-3; TRBD1 aligns across 8 bases. The CDR3 runs to 18 residues. The trim removed 0 bases at V and 1 base at J, leaving 8 bases unmatched. Germline lookup yields CDR1 MNHNS and CDR2 SASEGT. The CDR3 coding sequence is TGTGCCAGCAGTGAAGCCTTTTCCCGGACAGGGTCTGGAAACACCATATATTTT. Translating it yields CASSEAFSRTGSGNTIYF.

CDR3 in DNA: TGTGCCAGTAGTATACCGGGGTCCGGTGGCTACACCTTC. It translates to CASSIPGSGGYTF. This sequence joins TRBV19 and TRBJ1-2, with D uncertain. V was shortened by 2 bases and J by 7 bases, with 11 bases between the two germline ends. Germline CDR1 reads LNHDA; CDR2 reads SQIVND (reference sequence). The CDR3 consists of 13 residues.

The J gene is TRBJ1-2, the V gene TRBV28; D gene ambiguous. There are 13 residues in the CDR3. V lost 5 bases and J lost 2, with 9 bases in between. CDR1 MDHEN and CDR2 SYDVKM come from the germline V gene. This CDR3 reads CASSPSRNYGYTF. CDR3 nucleotides: TGTGCCAGCAGTCCTTCGAGGAACTATGGCTACACCTTC.

This chain links TRBV4-3 with TRBJ1-2; the match to TRBD1 covers 8 bases. The trim removed 1 base at V and 8 bases at J, leaving 3 bases unmatched. CDR1 LGHNA and CDR2 YSLEER come from the germline V gene. This CDR3 contains 13 residues. In DNA form, the CDR3 reads TGCGCCAGCAGCCAAGGACAGGGGTACGGCTACACCTTC. This encodes CASSQGQGYGYTF.

The CDR3 nucleotides read TGTGCCAGCACCCAGGAGGGGAACACTGAAGCTTTCTTT. Amino acid sequence: CASTQEGNTEAFF. The chain is built from TRBV2 and TRBJ1-1; D remains ambiguous. Germline lookup yields CDR1 SNHLY and CDR2 FYNNEI. CDR3 length: 13 amino acids. V was cut by 7 bases and J by 1 base, with 10 bases left in between. Full variable domain (rest looked up from reference TRBV2 and TRBJ1-1): EPEVTQTPSHQVTQMGQEVILRCVPISNHLYFYWYRQILGQKVEFLVSFYNNEISEKSEIFDDQFSVERPDGSNFTLKIRSTKLEDSAMYFCASTQEGNTEAFFGQGTRLTVV.

The count of this clone is one. The chain recombines TRBV29-1 with TRBJ2-1; 12 positions agree with TRBD2. Germline V gene sequence: CDR1 SQVTM, CDR2 ANQGSEA. Losses at the gene ends were 5 bases for V and 0 bases for J; bases not matched to a gene: 11. The CDR3 covers 18 residues. CDR3 DNA sequence: TGCAGCGTTTTTCAAGTACTAGCGGGGGGTTTCTCCTACAATGAGCAGTTCTTC. Amino acids: CSVFQVLAGGFSYNEQFF.

CDR3 protein: CASSLSQGAKANYGYTF. In DNA form, the CDR3 reads TGTGCCAGCAGCTTATCACAGGGGGCGAAAGCTAACTATGGCTACACCTTC. V and J are TRBV9 and TRBJ1-2; TRBD1 aligns across 9 bases. The junction had 10 bases not matched to a gene; V was cut back by 4 bases and J by 0 bases. Germline values: CDR1 SGDLS, CDR2 YYNGEE. The CDR3 covers 17 residues.

The chain has TRBV9 and TRBJ2-1; 11 bases align to TRBD2. The junction had 16 bases not matched to a gene; V was cut back by 4 bases and J by 7 bases. Germline CDR1 reads SGDLS; CDR2 reads YYNGEE. This CDR3 comprises 18 residues. The DNA for the CDR3 is TGTGCCAGCAGCCAGAATCCTGGCCTAGCGGGGGGTTTGAATGAGCAGTTCTTC. Translated: CASSQNPGLAGGLNEQFF.

This chain joins TRBV6-1 and TRBJ2-3, with 12 bases fitting TRBD2. The germline CDR1 and CDR2 sequences are MNHNS and SASEGT. With 4 bases clipped from V and 0 bases from J, the junction kept 8 bases outside the gene matches. The CDR3 runs 18 residues. DNA for the CDR3: TGTGCCAGCAGTGCATGGACTAGCGGGGCCGCTAGCACAGATACGCAGTATTTT. As protein: CASSAWTSGAASTDTQYF.

V and J are TRBV4-2 and TRBJ2-3, with 8 bases matching TRBD1. The J segment lost 3 bases and the V segment lost 1 base, leaving 3 bases of the junction unmatched. The CDR3 is made up of 15 amino acids. Germline V gene sequence: CDR1 LGHNA, CDR2 YNFKEQ. The CDR3 reads CASSQGGQATDTQYF. The CDR3 nucleotides read TGTGCCAGCAGCCAAGGGGGACAGGCGACAGATACGCAGTATTTT.

This chain uses TRBV28 with TRBJ1-2, with TRBD1 identical over 7 bases. The germline gives CDR1 MDHEN, CDR2 SYDVKM. This CDR3 comprises 12 residues. The junction had 2 bases not matched to a gene; V was cut back by 6 bases and J by 4 bases. The CDR3 reads CASRTGSYGYTF. CDR3 nucleotides: TGTGCCAGCAGGACAGGGAGCTATGGCTACACCTTC.

The chain carries TRBV5-1 and TRBJ1-4; no reliable D call. Germline CDR1 reads SGHRS; CDR2 reads YFSETQ. With 0 bases removed from V and 0 bases from J, the gap between germline ends came to 6 bases. The CDR3 sequence is 15 residues long. The CDR3 nucleotides read TGCGCCAGCAGCTTGGGCAGGTCAACTAATGAAAAACTGTTTTTT. It is translated as CASSLGRSTNEKLFF.

The V call is TRBV7-2, the J call TRBJ2-3, with TRBD2 matching 9 bases. The CDR3 length is 15 residues. The V and J ends lost 3 bases and 3 bases, in that order; junction bases with no gene match: 4. Looked up from germline, CDR1 is SGHTA and CDR2 is FQGNSA. CDR3 coding DNA: TGTGCCAGCAGCTTTAATAGCGGGGGAACAGATACGCAGTATTTT. It codes for CASSFNSGGTDTQYF.